The entry below gives a single T cell receptor beta chain sequence along with its context. Its specificity is not known. These data belong to a study of OX40 agonist ivuxolimab in advanced cancers. Study outcomes and limitations: The CD4+ and CD8+ T cells in the blood had expanded clonally by week 6 at 0.1 to 3.0 mg/kg.

Using immunoSEQ multiplex PCR, the repertoire was profiled, and TCRdb retains in-frame clones only, with some absent. This sample carries 60,000 or so clones, 70% to 90% of them seen once, and the ten largest clones take around 0.76%. V dropped 5 bases and J dropped 6; count of bases not matched to a gene: 10. CDR3 length equals 15 residues. CDR1 and CDR2 from the germline V gene are SEHNR and FQNEAQ (reference sequence). Material: CD4+ or CD8+ T cells sorted from blood, obtained in a trial of the OX40 agonist ivuxolimab. The chain links TRBV7-9 to TRBJ1-2; 9 nucleotides match TRBD1. The sequence was collected from an adult with an advanced solid tumor such as melanoma, head and neck, liver or kidney cancer. The CDR3 sequence: CASSGRQGVRNGYTF. Here the CDR3 DNA reads TGTGCCAGCAGCGGACGACAGGGGGTTAGGAATGGCTACACCTTC.